This TCR beta chain was recorded in a study of T cell responses to AZD1222 COVID-19 vaccine. Notes on the study in general: The donor group comprised mostly white British people and more females; the analysis possibly underestimated clonal diversity. Within unmutated variant regions lay the reported targets of nearly half of spike-specific TCRs. The study sampled repertoires only after the peak T cell response.

Produced via immunoSEQ multiplex PCR; TCRdb's table is partial and in-frame only. The top ten clones hold about 4.6% of a sample with some 100,000 clones, more than 70% of them seen once. The length of the CDR3 is 14 residues. CDR1 SGHAT and CDR2 FQNNGV come from the germline V gene. V was pared by 5 bases and J by 1 base, with 11 bases between. Comment on this clone: Antigen: not known.

This chain joins TRBV11-2 and TRBJ2-5; D ambiguous. Material: peripheral blood, obtained 28 days after the second AZD1222 dose. The receptor was isolated from an adult who received the AZD1222 COVID-19 vaccine. CDR3 amino acids: CASSDRRAQETQYF. CDR3 DNA: TGTGCCAGCAGCGACCGACGGGCCCAAGAGACCCAGTACTTC.